A selection of T cell receptor beta chains follows, all from one sample in a study of naive and memory T cell subsets. TCRdb called the UMI-ligation and nested PCR reads again in MiXCR, with one record for every CDR3 protein. This sample has some 110,000 distinct CDR3 sequences, with about 14% found just once. Sequencing was carried out using naive CD8+ T cells from blood. The receptors were gathered from a human donor in good health. Both conserved end residues are part of each CDR3. The D gene is left open where the match is weak. Some rows have no size entry. The others give once, few or many, or a class for an expanded clone.

v_call: TRBV20-1; clone_size: -; d_call: TRBD2; j_call: TRBJ2-1; cdr3_nt: TGCAGTGTCGGGACTAGCGGGAGGAACGCCTACAATGAGCAGTTCTTC; cdr3_aa: CSVGTSGRNAYNEQFF
v_call: TRBV6-2/TRBV6-3; clone_size: -; d_call: -; j_call: TRBJ1-2; cdr3_nt: TGTGCCAGCAGTTACTCCCGTGGCTACACCTTC; cdr3_aa: CASSYSRGYTF
v_call: TRBV4-3; clone_size: many; d_call: TRBD2; j_call: TRBJ2-1; cdr3_nt: TGCGCCAGCAGCCATGAGACTAGCGGGAGCTCCTACAATGAGCAGTTCTTC; cdr3_aa: CASSHETSGSSYNEQFF
v_call: TRBV28; clone_size: few; d_call: -; j_call: TRBJ2-7; cdr3_nt: TGTGCCAGCAGTGAGCCCAGGGAGGAATCCTACGAGCAGTACTTC; cdr3_aa: CASSEPREESYEQYF
v_call: TRBV6-6; clone_size: few; d_call: -; j_call: TRBJ2-7; cdr3_nt: TGTGCCAGCAGTAATCCGGGGGAGGCCTACGAGCAGTACTTC; cdr3_aa: CASSNPGEAYEQYF
v_call: TRBV30; clone_size: many; d_call: -; j_call: TRBJ2-7; cdr3_nt: TGTGCCTGGAGTCCCCCGAACTACGAGCAGTACTTC; cdr3_aa: CAWSPPNYEQYF
v_call: TRBV13; clone_size: few; d_call: TRBD2; j_call: TRBJ2-1; cdr3_nt: TGTGCCAGCAGCTTACCCACTCGGGGGGGAGTTCACAATGAGCAGTTCTTC; cdr3_aa: CASSLPTRGGVHNEQFF
v_call: TRBV30; clone_size: many; d_call: -; j_call: TRBJ2-3; cdr3_nt: TGTGCCTGGAGACAGGGTTTGGGCACAGATACGCAGTATTTT; cdr3_aa: CAWRQGLGTDTQYF
v_call: TRBV7-2; clone_size: -; d_call: TRBD1; j_call: TRBJ2-7; cdr3_nt: TGTGCCAGTTACCCGGGACAGGGGAGTGAGGAGCAGTACTTC; cdr3_aa: CASYPGQGSEEQYF
v_call: TRBV20-1; clone_size: few; d_call: TRBD1; j_call: TRBJ1-2; cdr3_nt: TGCAGTGCTACAGGGACAGTAGATTGGGGCTACACCTTC; cdr3_aa: CSATGTVDWGYTF
v_call: TRBV7-9; clone_size: few; d_call: -; j_call: TRBJ2-2; cdr3_nt: TGTGCCAGCAGCTCCCGGGGCAACACCGGGGAGCTGTTTTTT; cdr3_aa: CASSSRGNTGELFF
v_call: TRBV7-8; clone_size: -; d_call: -; j_call: TRBJ2-3; cdr3_nt: TGTGCCAGCAGCTCCCCTGGGGGGTCCGCTAGCACAGATACGCAGTATTTT; cdr3_aa: CASSSPGGSASTDTQYF
v_call: TRBV12-3/TRBV12-4; clone_size: -; d_call: TRBD2; j_call: TRBJ2-7; cdr3_nt: TGTGCCAGCAGCAATTTGGGTAGCGGGAGTTACGAGCAGTACTTC; cdr3_aa: CASSNLGSGSYEQYF
v_call: TRBV7-6; clone_size: few; d_call: -; j_call: TRBJ1-2; cdr3_nt: TGTGCCAGCAGCCCATTATCGGCCAAGAACTATGGCTACACCTTC; cdr3_aa: CASSPLSAKNYGYTF
v_call: TRBV4-3; clone_size: many; d_call: -; j_call: TRBJ2-1; cdr3_nt: TGCGCCAGCAGCCAAGAGGGCAGGTACAATGAGCAGTTCTTC; cdr3_aa: CASSQEGRYNEQFF
v_call: TRBV12-3/TRBV12-4; clone_size: many; d_call: -; j_call: TRBJ2-7; cdr3_nt: TGTGCCAGCAGCGAACAGGGATACTACGAGCAGTACTTC; cdr3_aa: CASSEQGYYEQYF
v_call: TRBV5-6; clone_size: few; d_call: -; j_call: TRBJ1-2; cdr3_nt: TGTGCCAGCAGTCCTGGGGAACACTATGGCTACACCTTC; cdr3_aa: CASSPGEHYGYTF
v_call: TRBV2; clone_size: many; d_call: -; j_call: TRBJ1-5; cdr3_nt: TGTGCCAGCAGTACGGACAGCTATAGCAATCAGCCCCAGCATTTT; cdr3_aa: CASSTDSYSNQPQHF
v_call: TRBV12-3/TRBV12-4; clone_size: few; d_call: -; j_call: TRBJ2-3; cdr3_nt: TGTGCCAGCAGTTTGGGACGTCCTAGCACAGATACGCAGTATTTT; cdr3_aa: CASSLGRPSTDTQYF
v_call: TRBV10-3; clone_size: -; d_call: -; j_call: TRBJ2-1; cdr3_nt: TGTGCCATCAGTGGCACGGTAGGGGGGAATGAGCAGTTCTTC; cdr3_aa: CAISGTVGGNEQFF
v_call: TRBV29-1; clone_size: -; d_call: TRBD2; j_call: TRBJ2-1; cdr3_nt: TGCAGCGTTGATGAAGCTAGCGGGAACAATGAGCAGTTCTTC; cdr3_aa: CSVDEASGNNEQFF
v_call: TRBV11-3; clone_size: few; d_call: -; j_call: TRBJ2-7; cdr3_nt: TGTGCCAGCGGGGGCCTGGAGCGGATCTCCTACGAGCAGTACTTC; cdr3_aa: CASGGLERISYEQYF
v_call: TRBV5-1; clone_size: few; d_call: -; j_call: TRBJ2-5; cdr3_nt: TGCGCCAGCAGCTTGAGCAGTCAAGAGACCCAGTACTTC; cdr3_aa: CASSLSSQETQYF
v_call: TRBV4-2; clone_size: few; d_call: -; j_call: TRBJ2-3; cdr3_nt: TGTGCCAGCAGCCTCATTGTACAGGCGTATGCAGATACGCAGTATTTT; cdr3_aa: CASSLIVQAYADTQYF
v_call: TRBV9; clone_size: few; d_call: -; j_call: TRBJ1-6; cdr3_nt: TGTGCCAGCAGCGCGGGAGGGTCACCCCTCCACTTT; cdr3_aa: CASSAGGSPLHF
v_call: TRBV5-5; clone_size: few; d_call: -; j_call: TRBJ1-2; cdr3_nt: TGTGCCAGCAGCTTGGTGCCTGGGAACAGACAGAACTATGGCTACACCTTC; cdr3_aa: CASSLVPGNRQNYGYTF
v_call: TRBV20-1; clone_size: few; d_call: TRBD2; j_call: TRBJ2-5; cdr3_nt: TGCAGTGCTAGAGATGGGGGGACTAGCGGGAGTAGAGCCCAAGAGACCCAGTACTTC; cdr3_aa: CSARDGGTSGSRAQETQYF
v_call: TRBV19; clone_size: many; d_call: -; j_call: TRBJ2-7; cdr3_nt: TGTGCCAGTAGTCCAGGACTGGGTGGTCGGGGGCAGTACTTC; cdr3_aa: CASSPGLGGRGQYF
v_call: TRBV12-3/TRBV12-4; clone_size: few; d_call: -; j_call: TRBJ2-7; cdr3_nt: TGTGCCAGCAGCTATACGGGGACTGGCGAGCAGTACTTC; cdr3_aa: CASSYTGTGEQYF
v_call: TRBV6-5; clone_size: -; d_call: -; j_call: TRBJ1-2; cdr3_nt: TGTGCCAGCAGTTACTCCAAGGGGTACAGGGTCTATGGCTACACCTTC; cdr3_aa: CASSYSKGYRVYGYTF
v_call: TRBV10-3; clone_size: -; d_call: -; j_call: TRBJ2-7; cdr3_nt: TGTGCCATCACCCCTAACAGCCAGCCCTCCTACGAGCAGTACTTC; cdr3_aa: CAITPNSQPSYEQYF
v_call: TRBV27; clone_size: -; d_call: -; j_call: TRBJ1-2; cdr3_nt: TGTGCCAGCAGTTTAGTGGCAGCGGCTAACTATGGCTACACCTTC; cdr3_aa: CASSLVAAANYGYTF
v_call: TRBV30; clone_size: -; d_call: -; j_call: TRBJ1-5; cdr3_nt: TGTGCCTGGAGTGCTCCCCCTTGGAGGGGTCCTAATCAGCCCCAGCATTTT; cdr3_aa: CAWSAPPWRGPNQPQHF
v_call: TRBV10-3; clone_size: -; d_call: TRBD2; j_call: TRBJ2-3; cdr3_nt: TGTGCCATCAGTGACCGTGGAATACCGGGACTAGCGGGAGAGACTACGCAGTATTTT; cdr3_aa: CAISDRGIPGLAGETTQYF
v_call: TRBV12-3/TRBV12-4; clone_size: few; d_call: -; j_call: TRBJ1-4; cdr3_nt: TGTGCCAGCAGTTCGGGGGTCTTCGGCGAAAAACTGTTTTTT; cdr3_aa: CASSSGVFGEKLFF
v_call: TRBV4-2; clone_size: -; d_call: -; j_call: TRBJ2-1; cdr3_nt: TGTGCCAGCAGCCAAGGGTGGGAGGTCTACAATGAGCAGTTCTTC; cdr3_aa: CASSQGWEVYNEQFF
v_call: TRBV7-3; clone_size: few; d_call: -; j_call: TRBJ1-1; cdr3_nt: TGTGCCAGCAGCTTATTCGGGGGAGACACTGAAGCTTTCTTT; cdr3_aa: CASSLFGGDTEAFF
v_call: TRBV12-3/TRBV12-4; clone_size: -; d_call: -; j_call: TRBJ2-7; cdr3_nt: TGTGCCAGCAGTCCTGGGTACAGGGACTACGAGCAGTACTTC; cdr3_aa: CASSPGYRDYEQYF
v_call: TRBV20-1; clone_size: -; d_call: TRBD2; j_call: TRBJ2-3; cdr3_nt: TGCAGTGCTGGTCAACTAGCGGGGAACACAGATACGCAGTATTTT; cdr3_aa: CSAGQLAGNTDTQYF